The count of the clone carrying this T cell receptor (beta chain) is one. The antigen remains undetermined. Between the trimmed V and J ends, which lost 0 bases and 2 bases, there was a span of 9 bases. The CDR3 is made up of 15 amino acids. Germline values: CDR1 SGHRS, CDR2 YFSETQ. The data are from a study of OX40 agonist ivuxolimab in advanced cancers. In the study overall: Patients undergoing dose escalation presented with hepatocellular carcinoma, melanoma, renal cell or head and neck cancer. The study's findings and limits: In the 0.1 to 3.0 mg/kg range, CD4+ and CD8+ blood T cells had expanded clonally by week 6.

TCRdb keeps only in-frame clones here, not all; method: immunoSEQ multiplex PCR. The sample yields over 150,000 clones, roughly 94% seen once. V and J are TRBV5-1 and TRBJ2-1; tentative D call: TRBD2 (6 bases). The sequence was collected from an adult with an advanced solid tumor such as melanoma, head and neck, liver or kidney cancer. The sample was CD4+ or CD8+ T cells sorted from blood, taken in a trial of the OX40 agonist ivuxolimab. The CDR3 sequence: CASSLGGATYNEQFF. The CDR3 DNA reads as TGCGCCAGCAGCTTGGGCGGGGCAACCTACAATGAGCAGTTCTTC.